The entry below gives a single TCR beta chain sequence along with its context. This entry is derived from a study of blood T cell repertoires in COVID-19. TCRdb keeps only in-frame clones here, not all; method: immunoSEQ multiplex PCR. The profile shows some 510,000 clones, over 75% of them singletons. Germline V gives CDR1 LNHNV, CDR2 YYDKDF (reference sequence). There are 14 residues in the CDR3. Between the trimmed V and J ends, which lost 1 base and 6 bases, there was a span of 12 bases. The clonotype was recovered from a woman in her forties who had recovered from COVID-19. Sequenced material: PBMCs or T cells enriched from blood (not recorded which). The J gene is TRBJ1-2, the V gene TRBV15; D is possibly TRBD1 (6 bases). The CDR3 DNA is TGTGCCACCAGCAGAGGGACAGACTACGATGGCTACACCTTC. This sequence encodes CATSRGTDYDGYTF.